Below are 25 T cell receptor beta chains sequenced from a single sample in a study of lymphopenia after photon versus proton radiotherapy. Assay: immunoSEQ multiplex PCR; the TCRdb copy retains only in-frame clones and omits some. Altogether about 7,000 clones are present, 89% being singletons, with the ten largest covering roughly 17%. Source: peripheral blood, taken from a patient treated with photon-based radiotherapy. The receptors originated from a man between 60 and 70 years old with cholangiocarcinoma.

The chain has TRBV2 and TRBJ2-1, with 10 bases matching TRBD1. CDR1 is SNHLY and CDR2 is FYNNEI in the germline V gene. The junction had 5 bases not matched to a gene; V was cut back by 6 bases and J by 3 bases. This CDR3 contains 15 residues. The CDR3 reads CASSAGTGVYNEQFF. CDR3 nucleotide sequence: TGTGCCAGCAGCGCCGGGACAGGGGTCTACAATGAGCAGTTCTTC.

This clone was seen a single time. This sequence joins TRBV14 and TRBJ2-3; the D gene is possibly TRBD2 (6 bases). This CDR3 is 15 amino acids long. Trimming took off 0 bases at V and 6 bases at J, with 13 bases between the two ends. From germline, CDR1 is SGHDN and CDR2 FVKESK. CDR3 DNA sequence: TGTGCCAGCAGCCAAGACGCCGTGCGGGGCGATACGCAGTATTTT. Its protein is CASSQDAVRGDTQYF.

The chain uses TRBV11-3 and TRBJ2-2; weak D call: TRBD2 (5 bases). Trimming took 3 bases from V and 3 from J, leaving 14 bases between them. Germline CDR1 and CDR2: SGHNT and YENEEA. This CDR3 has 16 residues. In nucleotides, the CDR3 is TGTGCCAGCAGCTTCTGGACTGCGTCGGACACCGGGGAGCTGTTTTTT. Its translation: CASSFWTASDTGELFF.

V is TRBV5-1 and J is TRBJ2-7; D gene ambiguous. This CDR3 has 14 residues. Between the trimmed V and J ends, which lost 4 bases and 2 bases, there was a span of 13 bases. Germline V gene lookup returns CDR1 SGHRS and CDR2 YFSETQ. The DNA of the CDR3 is TGCGCCAGCAGCGATGTAGGGAAAGCCTACGAGCAGTACTTC. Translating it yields CASSDVGKAYEQYF. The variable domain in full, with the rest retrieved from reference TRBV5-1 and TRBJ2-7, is KAGVTQTPRYLIKTRGQQVTLSCSPISGHRSVSWYQQTPGQGLQFLFEYFSETQRNKGNFPGRFSGRQFSNSRSEMNVSTLELGDSALYLCASSDVGKAYEQYFGPGTRLTVT.

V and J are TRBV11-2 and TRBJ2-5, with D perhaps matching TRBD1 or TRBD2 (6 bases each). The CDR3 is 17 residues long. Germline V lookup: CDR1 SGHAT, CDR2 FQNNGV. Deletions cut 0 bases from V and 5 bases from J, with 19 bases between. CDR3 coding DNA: TGTGCCAGCAGCTTAGATACGGGGGCTAGGAACGCGGAGACCCAGTACTTC. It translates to CASSLDTGARNAETQYF.

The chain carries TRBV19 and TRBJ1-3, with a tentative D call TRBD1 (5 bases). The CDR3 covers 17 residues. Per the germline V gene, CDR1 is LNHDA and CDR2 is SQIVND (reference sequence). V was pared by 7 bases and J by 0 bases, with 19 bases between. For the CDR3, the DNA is TGTGCCAGTACAAGTAGGGGCTATACCAGCTCTGGAAACACCATATATTTT. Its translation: CASTSRGYTSSGNTIYF.

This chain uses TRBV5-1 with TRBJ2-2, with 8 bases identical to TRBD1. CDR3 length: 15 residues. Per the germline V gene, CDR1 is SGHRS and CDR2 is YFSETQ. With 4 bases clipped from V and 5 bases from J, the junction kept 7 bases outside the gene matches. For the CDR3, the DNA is TGCGCCAGCAGCGGGACCCAGGGGGCGACCGGGGAGCTGTTTTTT. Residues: CASSGTQGATGELFF.

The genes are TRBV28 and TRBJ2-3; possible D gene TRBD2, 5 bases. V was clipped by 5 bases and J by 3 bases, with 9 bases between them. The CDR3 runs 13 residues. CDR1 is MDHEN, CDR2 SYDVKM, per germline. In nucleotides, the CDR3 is TGTGCCAGCAGTCTCCCGGGGACAGATACGCAGTATTTT. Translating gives CASSLPGTDTQYF.

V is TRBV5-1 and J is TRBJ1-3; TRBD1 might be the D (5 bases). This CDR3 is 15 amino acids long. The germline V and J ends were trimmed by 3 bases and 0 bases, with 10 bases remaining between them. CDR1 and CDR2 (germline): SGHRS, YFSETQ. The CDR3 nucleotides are TGCGCCAGCAGCTCGGGACCGCACTCTGGAAACACCATATATTTT. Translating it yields CASSSGPHSGNTIYF.

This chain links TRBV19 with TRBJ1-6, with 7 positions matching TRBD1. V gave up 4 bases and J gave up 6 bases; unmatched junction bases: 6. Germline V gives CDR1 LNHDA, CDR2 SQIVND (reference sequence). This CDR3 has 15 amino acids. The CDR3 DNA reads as TGTGCCAGTAGTAGGACAGGAGGTCGTAATTCACCCCTCCACTTT. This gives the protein CASSRTGGRNSPLHF.

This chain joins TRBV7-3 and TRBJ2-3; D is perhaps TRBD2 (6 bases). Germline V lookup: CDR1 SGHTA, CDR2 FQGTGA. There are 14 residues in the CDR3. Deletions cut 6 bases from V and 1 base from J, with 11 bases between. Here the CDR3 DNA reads TGTGCCAGCAGTACGCGGGGCGGCACAGATACGCAGTATTTT. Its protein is CASSTRGGTDTQYF.

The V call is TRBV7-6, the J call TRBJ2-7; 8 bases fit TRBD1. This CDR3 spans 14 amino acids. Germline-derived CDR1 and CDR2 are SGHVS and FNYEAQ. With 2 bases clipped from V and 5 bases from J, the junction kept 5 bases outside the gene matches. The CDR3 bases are TGTGCCAGCAGCTTACTGGACAGGGAGCACGAGCAGTACTTC. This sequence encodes CASSLLDREHEQYF.

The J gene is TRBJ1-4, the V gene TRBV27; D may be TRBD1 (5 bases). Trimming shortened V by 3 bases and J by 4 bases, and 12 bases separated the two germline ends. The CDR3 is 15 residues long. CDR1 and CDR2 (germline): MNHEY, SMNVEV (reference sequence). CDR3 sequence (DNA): TGTGCCAGCAGTTTGGGCGGGGGTTATAATGAAAAACTGTTTTTT. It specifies CASSLGGGYNEKLFF.

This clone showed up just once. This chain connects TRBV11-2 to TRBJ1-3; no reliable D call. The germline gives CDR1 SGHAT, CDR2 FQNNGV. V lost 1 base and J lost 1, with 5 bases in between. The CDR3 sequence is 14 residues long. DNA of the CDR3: TGTGCCAGCAGCTTAGCGGGGTCTGGAAACACCATATATTTT. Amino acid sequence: CASSLAGSGNTIYF. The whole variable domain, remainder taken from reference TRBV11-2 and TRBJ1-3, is EAGVAQSPRYKIIEKRQSVAFWCNPISGHATLYWYQQILGQGPKLLIQFQNNGVVDDSQLPKDRFSAERLKGVDSTLKIQPAKLEDSAVYLCASSLAGSGNTIYFGEGSWLTVV.

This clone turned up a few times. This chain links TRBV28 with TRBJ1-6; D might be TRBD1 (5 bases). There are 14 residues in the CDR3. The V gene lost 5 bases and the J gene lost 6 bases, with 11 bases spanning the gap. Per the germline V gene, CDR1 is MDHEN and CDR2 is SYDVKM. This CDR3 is CASSPGLANSPLHF. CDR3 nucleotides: TGTGCCAGCAGTCCAGGGTTAGCTAATTCACCCCTCCACTTT.

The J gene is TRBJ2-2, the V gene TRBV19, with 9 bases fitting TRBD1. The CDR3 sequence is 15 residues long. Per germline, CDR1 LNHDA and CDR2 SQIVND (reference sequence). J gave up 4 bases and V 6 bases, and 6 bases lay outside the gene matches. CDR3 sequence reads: CASSDRGARTGELFF. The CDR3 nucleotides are TGTGCCAGTAGCGACAGGGGGGCCCGCACCGGGGAGCTGTTTTTT.

DNA of the CDR3: TGTGCCATCAGTGTTGGTTTCAGCCCGGCGGGAGTCACAGATACGCAGTATTTT. Amino acids: CAISVGFSPAGVTDTQYF. This sequence joins TRBV10-3 and TRBJ2-3; 7 nucleotides agree with TRBD2. V shed 4 bases, J shed 2 bases, and the junction held 15 bases outside the gene matches. CDR1 is ENHRY, CDR2 SYGVKD, per germline. The CDR3 length is 18 residues.

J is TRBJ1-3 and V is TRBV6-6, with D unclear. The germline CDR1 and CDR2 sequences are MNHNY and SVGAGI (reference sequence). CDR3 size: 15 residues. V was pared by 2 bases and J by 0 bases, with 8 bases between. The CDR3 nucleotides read TGTGCCAGCAGTTACGGCAGCACCTCTGGAAACACCATATATTTT. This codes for CASSYGSTSGNTIYF.

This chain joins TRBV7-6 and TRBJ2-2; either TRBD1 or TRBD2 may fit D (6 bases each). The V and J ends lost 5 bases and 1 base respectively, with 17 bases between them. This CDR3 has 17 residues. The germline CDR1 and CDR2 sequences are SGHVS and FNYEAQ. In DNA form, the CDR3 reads TGTGCCAGCAGCACTCTACCGGGGGCAGTGAACACCGGGGAGCTGTTTTTT. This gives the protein CASSTLPGAVNTGELFF.

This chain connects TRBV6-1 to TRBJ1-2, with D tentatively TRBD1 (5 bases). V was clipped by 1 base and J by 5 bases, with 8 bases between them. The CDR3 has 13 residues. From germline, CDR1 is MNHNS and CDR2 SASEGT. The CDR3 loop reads CASSEGQRYGYTF. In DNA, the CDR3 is TGTGCCAGCAGTGAAGGACAGAGATATGGCTACACCTTC.

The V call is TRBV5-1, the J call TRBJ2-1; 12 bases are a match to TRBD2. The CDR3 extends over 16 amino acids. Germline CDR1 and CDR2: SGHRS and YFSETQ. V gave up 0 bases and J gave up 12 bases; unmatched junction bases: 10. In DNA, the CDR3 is TGCGCCAGCAGCTTGGATTCAATGACTAGCGGGAGTTGGCAGTTCTTC. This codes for CASSLDSMTSGSWQFF.

The CDR3 sequence is CSASPNYGYTF. CDR3 nucleotide sequence: TGCAGTGCTAGCCCTAACTATGGCTACACCTTC. V usage is TRBV20-1 and J usage is TRBJ1-2, with D unresolved. The V end was cut by 3 bases, the J end by 0 bases, with 2 bases between. Germline V lookup: CDR1 DFQATT, CDR2 SNEGSKA (reference sequence). The CDR3 loop spans 11 amino acids.

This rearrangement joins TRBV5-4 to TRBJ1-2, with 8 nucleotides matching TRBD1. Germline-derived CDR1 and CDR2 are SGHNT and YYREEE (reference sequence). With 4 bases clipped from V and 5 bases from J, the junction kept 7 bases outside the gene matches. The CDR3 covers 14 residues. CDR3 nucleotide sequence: TGTGCCAGCAGCCTCTCCGGGACAGGTTATGGCTACACCTTC. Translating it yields CASSLSGTGYGYTF.

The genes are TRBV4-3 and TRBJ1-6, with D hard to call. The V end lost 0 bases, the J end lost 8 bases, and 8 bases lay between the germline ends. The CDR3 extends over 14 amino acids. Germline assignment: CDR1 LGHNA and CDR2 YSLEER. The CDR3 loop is CASSQEGTDSPLHF. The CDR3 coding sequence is TGCGCCAGCAGCCAAGAAGGAACAGATTCACCCCTCCACTTT.

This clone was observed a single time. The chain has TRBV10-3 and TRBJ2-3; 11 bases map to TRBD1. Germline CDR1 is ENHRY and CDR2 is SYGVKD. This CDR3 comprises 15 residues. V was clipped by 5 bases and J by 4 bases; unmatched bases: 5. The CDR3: CAISTGTGGPDTQYF. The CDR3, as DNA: TGTGCCATCAGTACCGGGACAGGGGGACCAGATACGCAGTATTTT.